This TCR beta chain appears in the sequencing data of a study of shared T cell receptors in the human thymus (dated by TCRdb to about 2021). A note on the overall study: The study investigated the way shared, self-reactive T-cell receptor alpha chains are produced in the human thymus.

After removal of 1 base from V and 1 base from J, the junction retains 5 bases not matched to a gene. CDR1 is given as SNHLY and CDR2 as FYNNEI, both from the germline V gene. Reading from cysteine to phenylalanine, the CDR3 counts 16 amino acids. CDR3 DNA is the only sequence kept; it has 48 bases, read in frame from the first base. Receptor amplification or capture employed the immunoSEQ multiplex PCR assay. What TCRdb holds here is the immuneACCESS table cut down to in-frame rearrangements. Part of the clones is not present; checked against another copy, under half of the missing clones reflect an unresolved V gene, and the others are unexplained. The table for this sample lists some 640,000 clones; 80% to 90% of them were counted only once. Together, the top ten hold roughly 0.0089% of the sample. Note on this clone: Its antigen target is currently unknown. Per-base quality was not reported, and no clone a single base away is much larger than it.

This same sample was also part of a study on human thymus T cells. In that second paper, the authors write: Donors were immunologically healthy infants undergoing open corrective cardiac surgery for congenital heart defects in Finland. Thymus tissue was collected as surgical resects that were removed during corrective cardiac surgery. Both the thymic and the peripheral blood repertoires appeared to show biased V and J gene segment usage. Highly overlapping thymic TCR repertoires among unrelated individuals were reported in the related research. The study characterized TCR alpha and beta repertoires from fewer than 10 infant thymus samples and a few related peripheral blood samples. The cohort included about 6 male and two female infants, with donor ages spanning 7 to 244 days. Thymocytes were freed from the tissue by mechanical means and kept at -70 degrees C as pellets of roughly 10-32 million cells. A QIAsymphony instrument was used to extract genomic DNA from frozen cell pellets. Using the immunoSEQ multiplex PCR assay, the TCRB and TCRAD loci were amplified from a standardized quantity of quality-controlled genomic DNA. The V(D)J region was spanned by amplicons of a length sufficient to cover the CDR3 and to identify V and J genes. Through the commercial immunoSEQ service, the amplicons were sequenced on an Illumina platform. Primer bias and sequencing errors were corrected as previously described, and TCRAD and TCRB were defined on the basis of the IMGT database. immunoSEQ Analyzer 3.0 and VDJTools were used for repertoire analysis, which covered basic statistics, V/J segment usage, diversity estimates, rarefaction and pairwise overlap. Diversity was estimated using the Chao1, ChaoE, Efron-Thisted, Shannon and inverse Simpson indices, and was also estimated on datasets down-sampled to the size of the smallest sample. Repertoire overlap used strict matching of CDR3 nucleotide sequence, V gene and J gene, with Jaccard-based multidimensional scaling clustering. On average, thymus samples gave 750,000 to 950,000 unique TCRB clonotypes, whereas blood samples gave roughly 86,000.

This TCR was recovered from a boy under three years old with a congenital heart defect. Donor details come from another sample of the same person, matched by shared clones. The chain is assembled from TRBV2 and TRBJ1-1, and 8 bases in between align with TRBD1. Specimen: thymocytes. The bases read TGTGCCAGCAGTGAAGGGGACAGGCAAGAGAACACTGAAGCTTTCTTT. Its coded protein is CASSEGDRQENTEAFF.